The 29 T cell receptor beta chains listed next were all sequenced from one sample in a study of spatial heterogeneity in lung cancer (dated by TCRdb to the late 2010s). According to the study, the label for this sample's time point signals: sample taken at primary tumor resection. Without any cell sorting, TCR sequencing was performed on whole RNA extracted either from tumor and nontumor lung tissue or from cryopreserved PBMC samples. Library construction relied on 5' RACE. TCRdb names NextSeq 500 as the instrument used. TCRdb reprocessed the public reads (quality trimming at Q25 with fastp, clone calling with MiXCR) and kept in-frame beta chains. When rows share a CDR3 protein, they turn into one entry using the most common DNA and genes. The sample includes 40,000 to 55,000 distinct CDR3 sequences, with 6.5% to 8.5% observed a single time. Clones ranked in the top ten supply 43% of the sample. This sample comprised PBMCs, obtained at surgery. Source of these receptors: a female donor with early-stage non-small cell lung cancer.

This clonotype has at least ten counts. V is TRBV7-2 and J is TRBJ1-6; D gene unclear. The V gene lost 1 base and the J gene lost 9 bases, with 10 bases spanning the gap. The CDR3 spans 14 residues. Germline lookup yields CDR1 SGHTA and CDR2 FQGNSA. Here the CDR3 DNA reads TGTGCCAGCAGCTTAGGGGTGACAAGTTCACCCCTCCACTTT. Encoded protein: CASSLGVTSSPLHF.

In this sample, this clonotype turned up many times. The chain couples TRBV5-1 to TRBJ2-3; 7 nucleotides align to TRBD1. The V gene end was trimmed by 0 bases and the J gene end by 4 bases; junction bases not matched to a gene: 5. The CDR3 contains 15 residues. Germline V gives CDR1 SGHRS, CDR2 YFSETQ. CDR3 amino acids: CASSLGQGTPDTQYF. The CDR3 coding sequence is TGCGCCAGCAGCTTGGGACAGGGAACCCCAGATACGCAGTATTTT. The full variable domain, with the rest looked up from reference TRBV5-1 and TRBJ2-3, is KAGVTQTPRYLIKTRGQQVTLSCSPISGHRSVSWYQQTPGQGLQFLFEYFSETQRNKGNFPGRFSGRQFSNSRSEMNVSTLELGDSALYLCASSLGQGTPDTQYFGPGTRLTVL.

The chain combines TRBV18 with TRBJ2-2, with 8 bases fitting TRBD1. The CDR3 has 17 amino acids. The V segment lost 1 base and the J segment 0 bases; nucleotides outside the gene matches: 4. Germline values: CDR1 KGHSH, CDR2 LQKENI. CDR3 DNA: TGTGCCAGCTCACCACTCGGGACAGGACCGAACACCGGGGAGCTGTTTTTT. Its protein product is CASSPLGTGPNTGELFF.

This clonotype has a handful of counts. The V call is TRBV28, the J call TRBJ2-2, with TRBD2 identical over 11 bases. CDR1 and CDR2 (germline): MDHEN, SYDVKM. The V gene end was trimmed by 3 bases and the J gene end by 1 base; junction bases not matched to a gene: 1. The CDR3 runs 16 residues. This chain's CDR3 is CASSFGLAGNTGELFF. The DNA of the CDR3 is TGTGCCAGCAGTTTCGGACTAGCGGGGAACACCGGGGAGCTGTTTTTT.

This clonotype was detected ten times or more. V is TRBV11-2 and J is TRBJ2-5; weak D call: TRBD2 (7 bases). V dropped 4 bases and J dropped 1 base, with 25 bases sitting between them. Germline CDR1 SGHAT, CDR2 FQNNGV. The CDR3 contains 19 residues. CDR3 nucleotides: TGTGCCAGCAGCTCCCGGGGGCAAACCGTCGGGGGGACCCAAGAGACCCAGTACTTC. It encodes CASSSRGQTVGGTQETQYF.

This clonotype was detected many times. CDR3: CATSRDPSGAYEQYF. The CDR3 nucleotides are TGTGCCACCAGCAGAGATCCCAGCGGTGCCTACGAGCAGTACTTC. The V gene is TRBV15, the J gene TRBJ2-7; TRBD2 is a possible D gene (5 bases). V was pared by 0 bases and J by 2 bases, with 11 bases between. The germline CDR1 and CDR2 sequences are LNHNV and YYDKDF (reference sequence). The length of the CDR3 is 15 residues.

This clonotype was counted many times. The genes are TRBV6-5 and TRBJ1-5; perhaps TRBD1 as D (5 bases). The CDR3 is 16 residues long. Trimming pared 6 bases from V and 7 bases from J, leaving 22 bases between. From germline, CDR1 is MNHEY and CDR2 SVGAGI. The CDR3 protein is CASSRRGGGSLQPQHF. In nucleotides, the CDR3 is TGTGCCAGCAGCCGTCGGGGGGGAGGGAGTTTGCAGCCCCAGCATTTT.

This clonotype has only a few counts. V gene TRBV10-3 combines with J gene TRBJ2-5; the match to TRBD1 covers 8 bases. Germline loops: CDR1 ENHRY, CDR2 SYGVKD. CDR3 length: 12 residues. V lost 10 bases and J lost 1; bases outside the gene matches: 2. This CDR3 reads CATQGAQETQYF. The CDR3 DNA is TGTGCCACGCAGGGGGCCCAAGAGACCCAGTACTTC.

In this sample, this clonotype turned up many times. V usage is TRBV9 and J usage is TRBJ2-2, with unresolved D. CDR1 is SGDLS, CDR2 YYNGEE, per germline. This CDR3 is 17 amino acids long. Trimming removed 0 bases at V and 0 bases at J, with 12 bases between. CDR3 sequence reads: CASSVGDPDPNTGELFF. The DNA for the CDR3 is TGTGCCAGCAGCGTAGGGGATCCGGATCCGAACACCGGGGAGCTGTTTTTT.

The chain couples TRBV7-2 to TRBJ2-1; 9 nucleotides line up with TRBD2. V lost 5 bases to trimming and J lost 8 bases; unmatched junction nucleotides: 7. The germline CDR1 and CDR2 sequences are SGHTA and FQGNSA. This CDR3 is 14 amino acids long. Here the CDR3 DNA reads TGTGCCAGCAGCCGCGGGGGGGCGGAGGATGAGCAGTTCTTC. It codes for CASSRGGAEDEQFF. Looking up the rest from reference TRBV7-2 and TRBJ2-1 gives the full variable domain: GAGVSQSPSNKVTEKGKDVELRCDPISGHTALYWYRQSLGQGLEFLIYFQGNSAPDKSGLPSDRFSAERTGGSVSTLTIQRTQQEDSAVYLCASSRGGAEDEQFFGPGTRLTVL.

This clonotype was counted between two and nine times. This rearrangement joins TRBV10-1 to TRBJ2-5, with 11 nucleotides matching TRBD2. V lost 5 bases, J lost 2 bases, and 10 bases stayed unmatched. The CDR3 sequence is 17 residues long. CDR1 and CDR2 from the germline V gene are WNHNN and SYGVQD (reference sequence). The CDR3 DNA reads TGCGCCAGCAGTAAGACTAGCGGGGCAGGGGCACAAGAGACCCAGTACTTC. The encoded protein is CASSKTSGAGAQETQYF.

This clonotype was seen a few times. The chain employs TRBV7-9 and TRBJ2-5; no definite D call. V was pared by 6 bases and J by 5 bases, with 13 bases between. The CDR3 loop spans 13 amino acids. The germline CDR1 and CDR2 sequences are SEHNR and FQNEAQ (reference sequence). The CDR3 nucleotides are TGTGCCAGCAGGAATCTCGCATCGGAGACCCAGTACTTC. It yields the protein CASRNLASETQYF.

The CDR3 DNA reads TGTGCCAGCAGCCGTGACAGGGGGCCCTCAGATACGCAGTATTTT. Its protein product is CASSRDRGPSDTQYF. The V call is TRBV7-2, the J call TRBJ2-3; 10 bases are a match to TRBD1. The CDR3 has 15 amino acids. Per germline, CDR1 SGHTA and CDR2 FQGNSA. With 5 bases clipped from V and 4 bases from J, the junction kept 6 bases outside the gene matches.

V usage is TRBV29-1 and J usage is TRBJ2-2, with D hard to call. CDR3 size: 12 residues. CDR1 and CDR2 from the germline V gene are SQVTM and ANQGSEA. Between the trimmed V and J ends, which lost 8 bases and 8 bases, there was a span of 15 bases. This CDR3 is CSLLVGPGELFF. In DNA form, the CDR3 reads TGCAGCCTTTTAGTCGGTCCGGGGGAGCTGTTTTTT.

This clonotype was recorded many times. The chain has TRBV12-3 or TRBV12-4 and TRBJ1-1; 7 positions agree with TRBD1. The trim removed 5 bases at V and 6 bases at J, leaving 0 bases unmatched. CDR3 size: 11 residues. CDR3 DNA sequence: TGTGCCAGCAGTGACAGGGCTGAAGCTTTCTTT. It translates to CASSDRAEAFF.

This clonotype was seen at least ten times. The CDR3 nucleotides are TGTGCCAGCAGCCCCTCCCCAGCGGGGAACAATGAGCAGTTCTTC. It specifies CASSPSPAGNNEQFF. V gene TRBV9 combines with J gene TRBJ2-1, with 7 bases matching TRBD2. Germline assignment: CDR1 SGDLS and CDR2 YYNGEE. The CDR3 runs 15 residues. V shed 4 bases, J shed 5 bases, and the junction held 9 bases outside the gene matches.

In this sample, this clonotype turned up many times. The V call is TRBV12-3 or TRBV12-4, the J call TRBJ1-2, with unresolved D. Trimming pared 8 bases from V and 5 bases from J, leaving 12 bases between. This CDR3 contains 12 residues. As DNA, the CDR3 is TGTGCCAGCGCGATCAAGGTTTATGGCTACACCTTC. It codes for CASAIKVYGYTF.

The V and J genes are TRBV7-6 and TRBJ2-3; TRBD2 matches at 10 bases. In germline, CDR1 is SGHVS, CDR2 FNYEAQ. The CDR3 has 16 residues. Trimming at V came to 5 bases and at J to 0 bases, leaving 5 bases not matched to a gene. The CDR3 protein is CASSALAGSSTDTQYF. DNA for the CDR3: TGTGCCAGCAGCGCACTAGCGGGGAGTAGCACAGATACGCAGTATTTT. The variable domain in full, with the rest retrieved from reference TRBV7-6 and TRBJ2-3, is GAGVSQSPRYKVTKRGQDVALRCDPISGHVSLYWYRQALGQGPEFLTYFNYEAQQDKSGLPNDRFSAERPEGSISTLTIQRTEQRDSAMYRCASSALAGSSTDTQYFGPGTRLTVL.

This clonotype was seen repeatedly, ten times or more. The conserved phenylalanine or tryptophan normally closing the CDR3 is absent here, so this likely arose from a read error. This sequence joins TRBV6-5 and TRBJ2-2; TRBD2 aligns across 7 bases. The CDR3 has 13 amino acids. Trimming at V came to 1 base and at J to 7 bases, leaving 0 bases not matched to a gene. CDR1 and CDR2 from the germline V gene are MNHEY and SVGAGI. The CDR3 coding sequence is TGTGCCAGCAGTTACTTAGCGGGCGGGGAGCTGTTTTCT. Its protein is CASSYLAGGELFS.

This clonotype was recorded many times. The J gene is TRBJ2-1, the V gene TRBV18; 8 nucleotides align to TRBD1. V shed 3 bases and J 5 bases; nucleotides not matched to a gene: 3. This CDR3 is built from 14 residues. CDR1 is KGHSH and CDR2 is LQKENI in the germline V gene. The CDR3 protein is CASSPGQGHNEQFF. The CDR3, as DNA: TGTGCCAGCTCACCTGGACAGGGACACAATGAGCAGTTCTTC.

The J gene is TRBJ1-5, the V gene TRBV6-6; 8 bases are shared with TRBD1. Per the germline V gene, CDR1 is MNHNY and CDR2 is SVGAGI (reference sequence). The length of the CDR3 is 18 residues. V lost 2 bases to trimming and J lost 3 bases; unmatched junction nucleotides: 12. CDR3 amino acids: CASSYRSGGATPNQPQHF. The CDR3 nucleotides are TGTGCCAGCAGTTACAGGTCAGGGGGCGCAACCCCCAATCAGCCCCAGCATTTT.

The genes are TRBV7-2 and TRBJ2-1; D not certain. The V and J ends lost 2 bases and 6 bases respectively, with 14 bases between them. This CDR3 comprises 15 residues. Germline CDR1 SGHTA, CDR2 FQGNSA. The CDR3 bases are TGTGCCAGCAGCTTAAGGCTAGTCCTAGGCAATGAGCAGTTCTTC. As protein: CASSLRLVLGNEQFF.

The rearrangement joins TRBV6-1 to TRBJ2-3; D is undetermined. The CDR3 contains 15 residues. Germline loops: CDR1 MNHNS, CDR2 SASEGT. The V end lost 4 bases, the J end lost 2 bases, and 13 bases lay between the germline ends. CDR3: CASSVDRLLTDTQYF. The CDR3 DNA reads TGTGCCAGCAGTGTCGACCGACTCCTCACAGATACGCAGTATTTT.

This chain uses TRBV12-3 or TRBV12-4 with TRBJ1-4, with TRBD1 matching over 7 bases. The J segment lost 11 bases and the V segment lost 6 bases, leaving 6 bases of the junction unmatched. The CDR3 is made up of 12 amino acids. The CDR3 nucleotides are TGTGCCAGCAGCCCGACAGGGTGGAAACTGTTTTTT. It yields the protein CASSPTGWKLFF.

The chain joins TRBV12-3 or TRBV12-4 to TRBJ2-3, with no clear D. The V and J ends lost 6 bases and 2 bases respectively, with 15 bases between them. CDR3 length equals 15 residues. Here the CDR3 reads CASSPPTIFTDTQYF. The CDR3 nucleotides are TGTGCCAGCAGCCCTCCCACGATTTTCACAGATACGCAGTATTTT.

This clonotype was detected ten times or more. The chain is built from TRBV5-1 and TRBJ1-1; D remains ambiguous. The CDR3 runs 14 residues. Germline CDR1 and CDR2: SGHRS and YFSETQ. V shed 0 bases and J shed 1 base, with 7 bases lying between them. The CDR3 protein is CASSLDSRNTEAFF. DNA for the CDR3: TGCGCCAGCAGCTTGGACAGCAGGAACACTGAAGCTTTCTTT.

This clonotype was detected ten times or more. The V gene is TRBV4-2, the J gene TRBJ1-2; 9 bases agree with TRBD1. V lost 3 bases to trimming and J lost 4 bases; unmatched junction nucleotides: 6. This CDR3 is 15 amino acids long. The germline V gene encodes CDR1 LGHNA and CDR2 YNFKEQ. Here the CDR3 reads CASSQAGTGTYGYTF. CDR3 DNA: TGTGCCAGCAGCCAGGCCGGGACAGGGACCTATGGCTACACCTTC.

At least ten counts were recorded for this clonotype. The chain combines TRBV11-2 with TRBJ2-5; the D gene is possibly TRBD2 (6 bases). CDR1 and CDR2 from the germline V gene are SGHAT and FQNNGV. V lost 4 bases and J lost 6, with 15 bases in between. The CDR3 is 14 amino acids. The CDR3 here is CASSSTRGEKTQYF. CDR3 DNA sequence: TGTGCCAGCAGCTCAACCCGCGGGGAAAAGACCCAGTACTTC.

The CDR3, as DNA: TGCGCCAGCAGCCAAGATGGGGGACAGGGACGAAATTCACCCCTCCACTTT. It codes for CASSQDGGQGRNSPLHF. The chain recombines TRBV4-3 with TRBJ1-6, with 9 bases that match TRBD1. There are 17 residues in the CDR3. Per the germline V gene, CDR1 is LGHNA and CDR2 is YSLEER. Trimming at V came to 0 bases and at J to 7 bases, leaving 7 bases not matched to a gene.